This paragraph reports one TCR beta chain. There are 18 residues in the CDR3. Trimming at V came to 5 bases and at J to 2 bases, leaving 13 bases not matched to a gene. CDR1 and CDR2 (germline): LNHDA, SQIVND (reference sequence). The data stem from a study of blood T cell repertoires in COVID-19. On the study more broadly: Material from acute and convalescent COVID-19 was sourced from the United States, Italy and Spain. The cDNA or gDNA used as material had been derived from T cells, B-cell-depleted T cells, or PBMCs.

As originally analysed: Cell counts per sample came from amplifying reference gene primers. Assay used: immunoSEQ multiplex PCR; TCRdb lists only in-frame clones, some missing. The V and J calls and the clone size are those of that table, but D and trimming were determined from the DNA. The sample records fewer than 300,000 clones, approximately 91% being singletons. Source material: peripheral blood. This TCR was recovered from a woman aged 25 to 45 with acute or convalescent COVID-19. The rearrangement joins TRBV19 to TRBJ2-1, with 9 bases aligning to TRBD2. The CDR3 DNA reads as TGTGCCAGTAGTGTATCGTCCCGGGGGACTAGCCCCTACAATGAGCAGTTCTTC. Translated, it gives CASSVSSRGTSPYNEQFF.